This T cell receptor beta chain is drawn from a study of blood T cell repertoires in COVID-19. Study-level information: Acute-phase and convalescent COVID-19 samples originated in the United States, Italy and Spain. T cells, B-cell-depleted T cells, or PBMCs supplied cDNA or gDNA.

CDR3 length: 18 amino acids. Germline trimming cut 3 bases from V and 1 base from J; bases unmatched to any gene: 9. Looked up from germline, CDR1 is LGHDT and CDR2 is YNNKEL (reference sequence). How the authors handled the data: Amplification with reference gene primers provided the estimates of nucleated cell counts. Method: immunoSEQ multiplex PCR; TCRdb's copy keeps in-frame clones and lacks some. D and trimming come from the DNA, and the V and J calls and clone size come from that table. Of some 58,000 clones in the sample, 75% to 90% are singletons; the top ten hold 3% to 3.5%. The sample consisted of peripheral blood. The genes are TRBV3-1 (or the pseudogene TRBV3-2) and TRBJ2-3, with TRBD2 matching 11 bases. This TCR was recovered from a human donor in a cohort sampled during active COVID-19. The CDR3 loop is CASSHRLAGGLGTDTQYF. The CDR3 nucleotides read TGTGCCAGCAGCCATAGGCTAGCGGGGGGTCTCGGCACAGATACGCAGTATTTT.